This T cell receptor (beta chain) was documented in a study of cytomegalovirus exposure and HLA in healthy donors. Profiled with immunoSEQ multiplex PCR; TCRdb holds only in-frame clones, not every one. The sample holds over 50,000 clones, 95% to 97% seen once. CDR1 and CDR2 (germline): MNHNS, SASEGT. V was cut by 4 bases and J by 2 bases, with 18 bases left in between. The CDR3 consists of 17 residues. V gene TRBV6-1 combines with J gene TRBJ1-5, with D perhaps matching TRBD1 (5 bases). This receptor was obtained from a young woman in good health and CMV-seronegative. The specimen was PBMCs. The CDR3 here is CASSGAGFLGGNQPQHF. DNA of the CDR3: TGTGCCAGCAGTGGGGCGGGGTTCCTAGGGGGCAATCAGCCCCAGCATTTT.